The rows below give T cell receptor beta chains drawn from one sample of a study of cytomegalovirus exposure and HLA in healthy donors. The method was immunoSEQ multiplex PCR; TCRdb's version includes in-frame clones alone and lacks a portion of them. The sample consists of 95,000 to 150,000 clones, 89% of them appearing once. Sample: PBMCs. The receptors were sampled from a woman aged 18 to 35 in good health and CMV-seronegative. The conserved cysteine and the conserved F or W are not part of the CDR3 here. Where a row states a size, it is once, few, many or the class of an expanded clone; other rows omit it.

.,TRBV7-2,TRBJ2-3,ASSYRLAGGRTDTQY
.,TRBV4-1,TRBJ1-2,ASSHGTGAVGKDGYT
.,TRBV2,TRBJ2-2,ASGGGGLYTGELF
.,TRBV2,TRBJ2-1,ASREDRGKYNEQF
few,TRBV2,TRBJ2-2,ASSDQGTGELF
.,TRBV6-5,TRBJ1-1,ASSSRDSRGTEAF
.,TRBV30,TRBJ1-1,AWSVLWSTEAF
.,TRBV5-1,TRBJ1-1,ASSGTGMNTEAF
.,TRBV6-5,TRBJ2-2,ASSYGGRSGELF
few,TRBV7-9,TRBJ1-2,ASSLDRAYGYT
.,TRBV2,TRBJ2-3,ASNRLAGGTDTQY
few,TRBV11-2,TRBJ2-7,ASSLSPGQGADEQY
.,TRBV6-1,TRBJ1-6,ASRAGQGDSPLH
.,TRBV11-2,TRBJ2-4,ASSLGRQGNIQY
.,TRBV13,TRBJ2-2,ASRPGVTNTGELF
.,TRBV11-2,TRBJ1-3,ASSLGSGGSGNTIY
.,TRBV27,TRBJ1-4,ASREAFGGTNEKLF
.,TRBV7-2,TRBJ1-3,ASSAQTGEGNTIY
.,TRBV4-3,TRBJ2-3,ASSQAGTSGLADTQY
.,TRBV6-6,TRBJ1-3,ASSLGSSSSGNTIY
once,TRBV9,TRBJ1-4,ASRREGNEKLF
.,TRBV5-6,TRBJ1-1,ASSFTGENTEAF
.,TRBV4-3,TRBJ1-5,ASSRDRRAGHQPQH
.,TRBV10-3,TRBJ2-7,AISENEGEQY